This T cell receptor (beta chain) appears in the sequencing data of a study of response to subunit inactivated influenza vaccine. The germline V gene encodes CDR1 SGHTA and CDR2 FQGNSA. The CDR3 is made up of 16 amino acids. V lost 6 bases and J lost 2; bases outside the gene matches: 8. In TCRdb, the RT-PCR reads were re-called with MiXCR into one record per CDR3 protein. The table records roughly 500,000 distinct CDR3 sequences, approximately 22% of them present only once. Only a few counts were recorded for this clonotype. The data also belong to a second study, concerning T cells expressing NK-cell markers. That report adds: The TCR beta cDNA came from 5'RACE template switching with UMIs. Top CD8+ clonotypes included the dominant CD3+CD56+NKG2C+ clonotypes in six donors.

The receptor was derived from a man aged 45-65 years who received an inactivated influenza vaccine. Sample: CD4+ T cells sorted from PBMCs, taken 11 to 12 days after vaccination. V usage is TRBV7-2 and J usage is TRBJ2-1; 9 bases agree with TRBD2. The CDR3 reads CASRPLAGPPYNEQFF. The CDR3 DNA reads as TGTGCCAGCAGACCTCTAGCGGGGCCCCCCTACAATGAGCAGTTCTTC.